This T cell receptor (beta chain) comes out of a study of shared clonotypes between healthy human individuals. The wider study: Ranging from 18 to 49 in age, donors were two women and a few men. General study points: Sampling involved blood alone; tissue repertoires likely differ.

Details on this clone: Its target is not known.

Naive CD8 cells comprised CD45RO-negative, CCR7-positively selected cells, excluding terminally differentiated effector memory CD45RA+ cells. Produced via immunoSEQ multiplex PCR; TCRdb's table is partial and in-frame only. This sample has some 2 million clones, with approximately 94% found just once. The length of the CDR3 is 13 residues. The germline CDR1 and CDR2 sequences are SGDLS and YYNGEE. The trim removed 4 bases at V and 10 bases at J, leaving 7 bases unmatched. The material sequenced was naive CD8+ T cells sorted from blood. This sequence was found in a man aged 18 to 30 in good health. The rearrangement links TRBV9 to TRBJ2-1; TRBD2 matches 8 bases. The CDR3 DNA reads TGTGCCAGCAGCCCGGGAGGGAGACTGGAGCAGTTCTTC. Its protein is CASSPGGRLEQFF.